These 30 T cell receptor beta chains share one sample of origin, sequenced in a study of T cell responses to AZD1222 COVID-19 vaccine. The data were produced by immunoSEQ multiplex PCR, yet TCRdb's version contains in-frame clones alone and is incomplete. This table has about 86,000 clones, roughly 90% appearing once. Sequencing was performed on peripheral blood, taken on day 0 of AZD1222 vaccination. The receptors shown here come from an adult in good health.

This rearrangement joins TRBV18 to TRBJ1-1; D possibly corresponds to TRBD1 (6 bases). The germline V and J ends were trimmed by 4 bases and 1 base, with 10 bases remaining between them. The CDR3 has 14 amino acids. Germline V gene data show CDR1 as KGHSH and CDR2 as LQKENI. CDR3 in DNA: TGTGCCAGCTCACAAGGACAGTCGAACACTGAAGCTTTCTTT. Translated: CASSQGQSNTEAFF.

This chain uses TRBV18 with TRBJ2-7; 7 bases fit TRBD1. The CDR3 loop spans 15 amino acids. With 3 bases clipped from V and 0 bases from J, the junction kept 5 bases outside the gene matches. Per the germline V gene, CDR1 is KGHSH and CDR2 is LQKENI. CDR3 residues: CASSPLTGISYEQYF. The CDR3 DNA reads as TGTGCCAGCTCACCGCTGACAGGGATCTCCTACGAGCAGTACTTC.

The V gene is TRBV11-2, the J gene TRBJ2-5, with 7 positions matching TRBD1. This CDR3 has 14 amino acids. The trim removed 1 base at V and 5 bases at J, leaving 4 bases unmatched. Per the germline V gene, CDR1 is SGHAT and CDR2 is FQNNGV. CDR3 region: CASSLGRRGETQYF. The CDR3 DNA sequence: TGTGCCAGCAGCTTAGGGCGCAGGGGGGAGACCCAGTACTTC.

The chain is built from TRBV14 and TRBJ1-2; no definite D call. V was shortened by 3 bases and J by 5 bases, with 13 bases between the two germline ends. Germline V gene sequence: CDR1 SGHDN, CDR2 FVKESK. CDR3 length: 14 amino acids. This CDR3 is CASSQGSEFYGYTF. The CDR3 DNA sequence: TGTGCCAGCAGCCAGGGCTCGGAATTTTATGGCTACACCTTC.

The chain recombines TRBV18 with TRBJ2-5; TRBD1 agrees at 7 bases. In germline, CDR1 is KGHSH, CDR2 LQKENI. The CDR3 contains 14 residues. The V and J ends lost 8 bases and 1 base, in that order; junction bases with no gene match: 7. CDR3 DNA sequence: TGTGCCAGCGCCCCGGGACAGCGCCAAGAGACCCAGTACTTC. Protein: CASAPGQRQETQYF. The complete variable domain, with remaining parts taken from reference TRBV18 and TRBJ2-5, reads NAGVMQNPRHLVRRRGQEARLRCSPMKGHSHVYWYRQLPEEGLKFMVYLQKENIIDESGMPKERFSAEFPKEGPSILRIQQVVRGDSAAYFCASAPGQRQETQYFGPGTRLLVL.

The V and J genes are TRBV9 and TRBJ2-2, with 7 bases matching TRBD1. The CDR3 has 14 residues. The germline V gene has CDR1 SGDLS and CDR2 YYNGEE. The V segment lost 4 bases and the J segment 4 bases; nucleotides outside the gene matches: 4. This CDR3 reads CASSPTGSTGELFF. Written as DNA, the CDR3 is TGTGCCAGCAGCCCGACAGGGAGCACCGGGGAGCTGTTTTTT.

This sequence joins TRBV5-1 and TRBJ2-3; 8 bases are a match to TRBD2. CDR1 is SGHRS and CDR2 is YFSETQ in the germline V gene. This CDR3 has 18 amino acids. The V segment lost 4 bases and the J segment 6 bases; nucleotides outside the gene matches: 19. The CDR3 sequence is CASSPGLAGGLRSDTQYF. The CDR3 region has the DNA TGCGCCAGCAGCCCCGGACTGGCGGGGGGCCTGCGTTCTGATACGCAGTATTTT.

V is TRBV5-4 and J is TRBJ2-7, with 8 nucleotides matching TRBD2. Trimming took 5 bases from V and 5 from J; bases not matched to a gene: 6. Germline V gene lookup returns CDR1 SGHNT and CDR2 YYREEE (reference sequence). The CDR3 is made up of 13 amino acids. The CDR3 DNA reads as TGTGCCAGCAGGCCAGAGCGGGAGAACGAGCAGTACTTC. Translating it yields CASRPERENEQYF.

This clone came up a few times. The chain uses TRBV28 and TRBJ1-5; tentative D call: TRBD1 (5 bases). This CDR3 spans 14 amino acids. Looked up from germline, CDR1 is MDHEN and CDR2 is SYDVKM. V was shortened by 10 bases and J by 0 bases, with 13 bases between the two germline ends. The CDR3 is CATQRDYSNQPQHF. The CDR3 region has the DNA TGTGCCACCCAAAGGGACTATAGCAATCAGCCCCAGCATTTT.

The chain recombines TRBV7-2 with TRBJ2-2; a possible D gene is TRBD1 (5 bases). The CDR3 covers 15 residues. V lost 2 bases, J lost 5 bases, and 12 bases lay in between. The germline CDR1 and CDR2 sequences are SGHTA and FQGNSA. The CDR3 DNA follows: TGTGCCAGCAGCTTAACGAAGGACAAGACCGGGGAGCTGTTTTTT. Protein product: CASSLTKDKTGELFF.

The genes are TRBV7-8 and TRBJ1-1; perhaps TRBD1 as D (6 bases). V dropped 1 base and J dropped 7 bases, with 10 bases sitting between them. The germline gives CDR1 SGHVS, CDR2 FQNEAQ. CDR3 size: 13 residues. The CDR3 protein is CASSLVLTGEAFF. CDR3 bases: TGTGCCAGCAGCTTAGTCCTGACAGGTGAAGCTTTCTTT.

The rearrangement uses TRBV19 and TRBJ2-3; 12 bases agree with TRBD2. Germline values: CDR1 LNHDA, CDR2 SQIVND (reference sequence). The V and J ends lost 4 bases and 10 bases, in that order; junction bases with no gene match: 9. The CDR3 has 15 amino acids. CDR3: CASSKRLAGDLPQYF. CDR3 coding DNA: TGTGCCAGTAGTAAAAGACTAGCGGGGGACCTCCCGCAGTATTTT.

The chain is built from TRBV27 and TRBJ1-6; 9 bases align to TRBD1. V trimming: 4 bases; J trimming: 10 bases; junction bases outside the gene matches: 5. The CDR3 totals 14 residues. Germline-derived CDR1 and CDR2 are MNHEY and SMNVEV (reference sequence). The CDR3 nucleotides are TGTGCCAGCAGTTCGACAGGGGGTGGATCACCCCTCCACTTT. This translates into CASSSTGGGSPLHF.

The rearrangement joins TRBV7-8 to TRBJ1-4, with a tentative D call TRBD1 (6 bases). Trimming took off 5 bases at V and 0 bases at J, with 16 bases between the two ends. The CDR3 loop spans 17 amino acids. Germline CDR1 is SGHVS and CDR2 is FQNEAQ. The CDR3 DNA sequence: TGTGCCAGCAGCGGGGGGCCCGGCGATTCAACTAATGAAAAACTGTTTTTT. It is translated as CASSGGPGDSTNEKLFF.

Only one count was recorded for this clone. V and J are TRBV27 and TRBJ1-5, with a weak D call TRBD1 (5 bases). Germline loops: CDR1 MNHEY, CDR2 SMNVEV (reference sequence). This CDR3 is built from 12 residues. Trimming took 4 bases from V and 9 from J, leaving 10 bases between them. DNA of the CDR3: TGTGCCAGCAGTTCCCCAGGGCGGCCCCAGCATTTT. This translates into CASSSPGRPQHF.

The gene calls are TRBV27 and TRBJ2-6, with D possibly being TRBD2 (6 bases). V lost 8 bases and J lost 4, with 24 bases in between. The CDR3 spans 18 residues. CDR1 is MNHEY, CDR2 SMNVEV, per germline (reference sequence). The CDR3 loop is CASLPGPLGTSGANVLTF. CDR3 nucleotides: TGTGCCAGCCTACCGGGGCCTTTAGGGACTTCAGGGGCCAACGTCCTGACTTTC. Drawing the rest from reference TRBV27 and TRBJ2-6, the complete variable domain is EAQVTQNPRYLITVTGKKLTVTCSQNMNHEYMSWYRQDPGLGLRQIYYSMNVEVTDKGDVPEGYKVSRKEKRNFPLILESPSPNQTSLYFCASLPGPLGTSGANVLTFGAGSRLTVL.

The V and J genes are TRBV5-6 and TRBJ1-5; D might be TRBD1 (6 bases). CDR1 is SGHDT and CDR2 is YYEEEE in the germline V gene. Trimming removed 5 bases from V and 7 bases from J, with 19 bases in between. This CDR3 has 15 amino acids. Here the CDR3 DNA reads TGTGCCAGCAGTAATACAGGGCGCCCGTGGCAGCCCCAGCATTTT. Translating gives CASSNTGRPWQPQHF. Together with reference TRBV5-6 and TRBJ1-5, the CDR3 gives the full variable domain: DAGVTQSPTHLIKTRGQQVTLRCSPKSGHDTVSWYQQALGQGPQFIFQYYEEEERQRGNFPDRFSGHQFPNYSSELNVNALLLGDSALYLCASSNTGRPWQPQHFGDGTRLSIL.

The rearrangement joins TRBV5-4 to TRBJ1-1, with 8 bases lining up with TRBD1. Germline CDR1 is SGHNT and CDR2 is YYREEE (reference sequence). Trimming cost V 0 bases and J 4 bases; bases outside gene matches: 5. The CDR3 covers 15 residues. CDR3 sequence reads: CASSLVLQGGTEAFF. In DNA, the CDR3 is TGTGCCAGCAGCTTGGTGCTACAGGGGGGCACTGAAGCTTTCTTT.

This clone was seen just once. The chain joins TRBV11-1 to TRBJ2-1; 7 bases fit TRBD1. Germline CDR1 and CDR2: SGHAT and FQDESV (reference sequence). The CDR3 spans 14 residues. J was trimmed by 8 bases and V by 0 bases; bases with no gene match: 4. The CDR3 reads CASSLATGVDEQFF. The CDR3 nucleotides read TGTGCCAGCAGCTTAGCTACAGGGGTGGATGAGCAGTTCTTC.

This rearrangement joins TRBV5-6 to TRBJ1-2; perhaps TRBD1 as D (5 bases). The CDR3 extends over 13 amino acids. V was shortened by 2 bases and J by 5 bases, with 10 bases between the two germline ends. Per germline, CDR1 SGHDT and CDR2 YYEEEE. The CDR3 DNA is TGTGCCAGCAGCTTCGGGACGGAGTATGGCTACACCTTC. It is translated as CASSFGTEYGYTF.

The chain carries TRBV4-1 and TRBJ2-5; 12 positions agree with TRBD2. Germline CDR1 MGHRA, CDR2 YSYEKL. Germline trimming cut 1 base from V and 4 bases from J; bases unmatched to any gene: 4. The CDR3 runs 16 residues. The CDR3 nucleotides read TGCGCCAGCAGCCAAGGGGCTAGCGGGGGGGGAGAGACCCAGTACTTC. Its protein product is CASSQGASGGGETQYF.

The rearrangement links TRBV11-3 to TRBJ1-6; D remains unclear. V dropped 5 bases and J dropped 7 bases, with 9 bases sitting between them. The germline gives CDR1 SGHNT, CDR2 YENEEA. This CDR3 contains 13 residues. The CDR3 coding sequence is TGTGCCAGCAGCCCAACCCCAAATTCACCCCTCCACTTT. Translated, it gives CASSPTPNSPLHF.

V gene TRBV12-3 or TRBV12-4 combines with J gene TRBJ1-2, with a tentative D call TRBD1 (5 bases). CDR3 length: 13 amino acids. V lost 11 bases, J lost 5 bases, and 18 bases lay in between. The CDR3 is CASKQTGVYGYTF. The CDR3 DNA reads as TGTGCCTCCAAACAGACGGGGGTTTATGGCTACACCTTC.

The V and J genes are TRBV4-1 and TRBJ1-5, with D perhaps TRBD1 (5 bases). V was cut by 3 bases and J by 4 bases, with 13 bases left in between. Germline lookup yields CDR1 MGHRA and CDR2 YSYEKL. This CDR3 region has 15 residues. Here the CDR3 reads CASSQELQGNQPQHF. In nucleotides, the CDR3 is TGCGCCAGCAGCCAGGAACTTCAGGGTAATCAGCCCCAGCATTTT.

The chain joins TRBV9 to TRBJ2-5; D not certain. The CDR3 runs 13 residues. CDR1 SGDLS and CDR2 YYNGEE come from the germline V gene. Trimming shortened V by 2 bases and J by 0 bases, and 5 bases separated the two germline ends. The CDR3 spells CASSVGNQETQYF. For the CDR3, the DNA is TGTGCCAGCAGCGTGGGTAACCAAGAGACCCAGTACTTC.

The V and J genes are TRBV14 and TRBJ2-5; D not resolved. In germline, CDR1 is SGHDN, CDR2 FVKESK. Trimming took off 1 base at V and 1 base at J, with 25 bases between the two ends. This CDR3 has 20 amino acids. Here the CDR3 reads CASSQVRSPKQSQTQETQYF. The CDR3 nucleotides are TGTGCCAGCAGCCAAGTACGATCGCCCAAACAATCTCAAACCCAAGAGACCCAGTACTTC.

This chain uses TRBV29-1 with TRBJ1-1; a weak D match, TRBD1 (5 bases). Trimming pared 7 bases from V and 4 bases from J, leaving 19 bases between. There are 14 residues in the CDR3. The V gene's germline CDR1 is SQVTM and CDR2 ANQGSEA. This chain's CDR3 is CSGSSGIIGTEAFF. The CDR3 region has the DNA TGCAGCGGATCCTCAGGGATCATCGGCACTGAAGCTTTCTTT.

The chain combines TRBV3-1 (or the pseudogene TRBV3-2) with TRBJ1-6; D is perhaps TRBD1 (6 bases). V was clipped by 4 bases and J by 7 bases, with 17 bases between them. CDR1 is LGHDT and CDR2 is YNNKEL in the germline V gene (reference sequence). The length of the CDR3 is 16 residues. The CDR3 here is CASSRDEGQGNSPLHF. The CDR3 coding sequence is TGTGCCAGCAGCCGAGATGAGGGCCAGGGGAATTCACCCCTCCACTTT.

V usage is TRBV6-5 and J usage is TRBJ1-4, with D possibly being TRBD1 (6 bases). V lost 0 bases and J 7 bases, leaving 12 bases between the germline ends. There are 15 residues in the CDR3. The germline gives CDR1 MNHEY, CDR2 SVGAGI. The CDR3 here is CASSYSSGAGEKLFF. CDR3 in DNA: TGTGCCAGCAGTTACTCGTCGGGGGCGGGTGAAAAACTGTTTTTT.

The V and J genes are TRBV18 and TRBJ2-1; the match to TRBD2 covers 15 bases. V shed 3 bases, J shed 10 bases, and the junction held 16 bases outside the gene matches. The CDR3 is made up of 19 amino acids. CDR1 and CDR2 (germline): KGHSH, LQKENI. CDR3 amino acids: CASSPLGTSGGPADGEQFF. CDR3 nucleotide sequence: TGTGCCAGCTCACCCTTGGGGACTAGCGGGGGGCCGGCGGACGGCGAGCAGTTCTTC.